This TCR beta chain comes out of a study of blood T cell repertoires in COVID-19. Study-level information: The analysed material was cDNA or gDNA that came from T cells, B-cell-depleted T cells, or PBMCs.

The age range of participants was 18 to 89 years, with residence in around 22 US areas. Clinical histories supplied by participants themselves formed the basis of cohort assignment. Measured with immunoSEQ multiplex PCR; TCRdb has only the in-frame clones, and not every one. This repertoire shows some 150,000 clones, less than 85% found once; its top ten account for roughly 4.5%. The CDR3 extends over 21 amino acids. Germline V lookup: CDR1 MNHEY, CDR2 SMNVEV (reference sequence). Between the trimmed V and J ends, which lost 2 bases and 4 bases, there was a span of 29 bases. This chain uses TRBV27 with TRBJ2-2; maybe TRBD1 (5 bases). The receptor was isolated from a woman between 50 and 59 years old who had recovered from COVID-19. Sequencing input: PBMCs or T cells enriched from blood (not recorded which). DNA of the CDR3: TGTGCCAGCAGTTTAAACCGGCCCTCGGGCAGGGTTAGGATAGCCACCGGGGAGCTGTTTTTT. Its protein product is CASSLNRPSGRVRIATGELFF.